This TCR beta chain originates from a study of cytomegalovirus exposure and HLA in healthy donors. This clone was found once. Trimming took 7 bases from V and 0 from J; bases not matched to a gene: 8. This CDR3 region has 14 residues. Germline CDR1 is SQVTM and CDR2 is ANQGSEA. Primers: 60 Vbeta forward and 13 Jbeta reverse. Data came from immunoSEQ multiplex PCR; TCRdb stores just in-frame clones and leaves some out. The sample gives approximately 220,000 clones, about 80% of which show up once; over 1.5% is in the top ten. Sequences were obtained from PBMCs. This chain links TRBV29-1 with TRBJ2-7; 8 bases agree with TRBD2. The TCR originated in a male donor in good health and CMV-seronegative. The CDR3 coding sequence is TGCAGCGCTGACACTAGCGGAAGCTCCTACGAGCAGTACTTC. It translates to CSADTSGSSYEQYF.